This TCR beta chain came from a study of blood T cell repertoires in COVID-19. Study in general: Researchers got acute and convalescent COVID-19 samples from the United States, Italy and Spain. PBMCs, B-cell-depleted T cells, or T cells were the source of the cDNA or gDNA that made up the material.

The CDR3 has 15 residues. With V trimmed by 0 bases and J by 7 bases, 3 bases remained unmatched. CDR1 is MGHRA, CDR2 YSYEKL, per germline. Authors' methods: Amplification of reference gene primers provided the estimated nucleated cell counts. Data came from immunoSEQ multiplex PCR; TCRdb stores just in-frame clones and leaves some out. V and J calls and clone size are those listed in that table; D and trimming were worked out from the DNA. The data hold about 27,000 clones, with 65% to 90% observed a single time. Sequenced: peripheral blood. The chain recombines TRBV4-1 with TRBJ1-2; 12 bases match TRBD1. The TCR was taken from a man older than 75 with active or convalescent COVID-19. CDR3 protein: CASSQDGTGGSGYTF. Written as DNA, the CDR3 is TGCGCCAGCAGCCAAGATGGGACAGGGGGCAGTGGCTACACCTTC.